This T cell receptor beta chain was sequenced during a study of T cells in localized non-small cell lung cancer. CDR3 length equals 15 residues. V lost 3 bases and J lost 4; bases outside the gene matches: 4. The germline V gene has CDR1 SGHNT and CDR2 YYREEE (reference sequence). This clone has just one count. Its antigen is not known. Study results and limitations: Within adjacent lung there appeared a median approximately 58 of the top 100 tumor clones. The study found T cell clonality highest in uninvolved adjacent lung, above tumor. Those with higher blood T cell density had longer overall survival. Heterogeneity is still possible, as just one tumor region was sequenced.

Clones were read by immunoSEQ multiplex PCR, and TCRdb kept only the in-frame ones, dropping some. The sample records some 55,000 clones, approximately 82% being singletons. This receptor was taken from a female donor over 55 with stage II squamous cell lung carcinoma. This specimen consisted of peripheral blood, obtained before any cancer treatment. The rearrangement uses TRBV5-4 and TRBJ2-3, with 11 bases aligning to TRBD1. The CDR3 DNA reads as TGTGCCAGCAGCTCATGGACAGGGGGCCCAGATACGCAGTATTTT. The encoded protein is CASSSWTGGPDTQYF.